This is a list of T cell receptor beta chains from one sample in a study of T cell clones after liver transplantation. Clones were sequenced by immunoSEQ multiplex PCR, and TCRdb holds only the in-frame ones, with some missing. The sample carries about 120,000 clones, about nine tenths recorded once. Sequencing was performed on CD4+ T cells from blood, taken 12 months after liver transplant. The receptors derive from a human patient who received a liver transplant. Part of the T cells may come from the graft donor. The CDR3 runs from the conserved cysteine through the conserved F or W. A D gene is named only where the DNA matches it firmly. Part of the rows lack a size; the others show once, few, many or a class for expanded clones.

clone_size d_call j_call v_call cdr3_nt cdr3_aa
. . TRBJ1-6 TRBV19 TGTGCCAGTAGTATTGAGGGTAATTCACCCCTCCACTTT CASSIEGNSPLHF
. TRBD1 TRBJ2-2 TRBV11-3 TGTGCCAGCAGCCCACGGGACAGGGATTCGGCCGGGGAGCTGTTTTTT CASSPRDRDSAGELFF
. . TRBJ2-5 TRBV7-6 TGTGCCAGCAGCTCGTCAGGGGCTGAGACCCAGTACTTC CASSSSGAETQYF
. . TRBJ1-2 TRBV6-1 TGTGCCAGCAGTGAAAGATGGGCAGTTTACTATGGCTACACCTTC CASSERWAVYYGYTF
few . TRBJ2-1 TRBV9 TGTGCCAGCAGCGCCCGAGGCGAGAGCTCCTACAATGAGCAGTTCTTC CASSARGESSYNEQFF
. TRBD1 TRBJ2-5 TRBV9 TGTGCCAGCAGCTTACAGGGGTGGGGTGAGACCCAGTACTTC CASSLQGWGETQYF
. TRBD1 TRBJ1-4 TRBV11-2 TGTGCCAGCAGCCCCTTGGGGGCCCACACAGGGGGGGAAAAACTGTTTTTT CASSPLGAHTGGEKLFF
. . TRBJ2-5 TRBV29-1 TGCAGCACGAGGGGCAGCCAAGAGACCCAGTACTTC CSTRGSQETQYF
. TRBD1 TRBJ1-1 TRBV19 TGTGCCAGTAGAGGACAGGCTAACACTGAAGCTTTCTTT CASRGQANTEAFF
. TRBD1 TRBJ2-3 TRBV5-6 TGTGCCAGCAGCTCGCCGGGACAGGGAGAAGATACGCAGTATTTT CASSSPGQGEDTQYF
few . TRBJ1-2 TRBV19 TGTGCCAGTAGTATTACCCCATCGGGGGCCCAGGGGAACGGCTACACCTTC CASSITPSGAQGNGYTF
. . TRBJ1-1 TRBV5-1 TGCGCCAGCAGCGGTGGAGGGTGGGCTTTCTTT CASSGGGWAFF
once TRBD1 TRBJ2-1 TRBV11-1 TGTGCCAGCAGCATGGACAGGGGGGATGAGCAGTTCTTC CASSMDRGDEQFF
. TRBD1 TRBJ2-7 TRBV5-6 TGTGCCAGCAGCCTGGACAGGTCATACGAGCAGTACTTC CASSLDRSYEQYF
. . TRBJ1-1 TRBV6-5 TGTGCCATCGCCCGGGGGACTGAAGCTTTCTTT CAIARGTEAFF
. . TRBJ1-5 TRBV7-2 TGTGCCAGCAGCTTCCTTCTACGTGCCCAATGGCCCCAGCATTTT CASSFLLRAQWPQHF
. TRBD2 TRBJ2-1 TRBV18 TGTGCCAGCTCACCGATTAGCGGGACAGAGCAGTTCTTC CASSPISGTEQFF
once TRBD1 TRBJ1-2 TRBV28 TGTGCCAGCAGTGCCGGACAGGGTGGCTATGGCTACACCTTC CASSAGQGGYGYTF
. . TRBJ1-2 TRBV7-6 TGTGCCAGCAGCTTAGCTGGGACACCCGACTATGGCTACACCTTC CASSLAGTPDYGYTF
. . TRBJ2-3 TRBV28 TGTGCCAGCAGTCCTGACAGGACTAGCACAGATACGCAGTATTTT CASSPDRTSTDTQYF
. TRBD2 TRBJ2-3 TRBV30 TGTGCCGGAATGACTAGCGGGACCACAGATACGCAGTATTTT CAGMTSGTTDTQYF
once . TRBJ1-1 TRBV7-3 TGTGCCAGCAGCTTGGGTCGAGGGATGAACACTGAAGCTTTCTTT CASSLGRGMNTEAFF
. TRBD1 TRBJ1-1 TRBV6-6 TGTGCCAGCGGATCACAGGGGGCCCTGAACACTGAAGCTTTCTTT CASGSQGALNTEAFF
once . TRBJ1-5 TRBV6-1 TGTGCCAGCAGGAGCAATCAGCCCCAGCATTTT CASRSNQPQHF
once TRBD1 TRBJ2-3 TRBV6-4 TGTGCCAGCAGCCCAAGACCCGGGACAGGAGGAGATACGCAGTATTTT CASSPRPGTGGDTQYF
. TRBD1 TRBJ1-1 TRBV28 TGTGCCAGCAGTTTAATAGAATGGGCCCACCCACCGGGACAGGGGGCGGAGGGTGAAGCTTTCTTT CASSLIEWAHPPGQGAEGEAFF
. TRBD1 TRBJ2-7 TRBV7-2 TGTGCCAGCAGCTTAGTTTGGGACAGGAGCTACGAGCAGTACTTC CASSLVWDRSYEQYF
. TRBD2 TRBJ2-5 TRBV7-2 TGTGCCAGCAGCTTACGCGCGGGAGAACAGACCCAGTACTTC CASSLRAGEQTQYF
once . TRBJ2-6 TRBV29-1 TGCAGCGTTGTTCTCCGAATTGGACAACCGGACTCTGGGGCCAACGTCCTGACTTTC CSVVLRIGQPDSGANVLTF
. TRBD1 TRBJ1-2 TRBV27 TGTGCCAGCATGCGTAGCCGGGACAGGGTGGCTAACTATGGCTACACCTTC CASMRSRDRVANYGYTF
. . TRBJ1-3 TRBV2 TGTGCCAGCAGTGGCACTGTTGGAAACACCATATATTTT CASSGTVGNTIYF
. TRBD1 TRBJ2-4 TRBV7-2 TGTGCCAGCAGCCCGGACAGGGACAAAAACATTCAGTACTTC CASSPDRDKNIQYF
few . TRBJ2-2 TRBV9 TGTGCCAGCAGCGTAGACGCTCGGGGCACCGGGGAGCTGTTTTTT CASSVDARGTGELFF
. . TRBJ1-2 TRBV5-1 TGCGCCAGCAGCTTGGAGTTACGGGGGACCTACTATGGCTACACCTTC CASSLELRGTYYGYTF
. . TRBJ2-3 TRBV13 TGTGCCAGCAGGGCCTTTAGCACAGATACGCAGTATTTT CASRAFSTDTQYF
. TRBD1 TRBJ2-7 TRBV19 TGTGCCAGTAGTCGCACCTCCGGGACAGGGATGTACGAGCAGTACTTC CASSRTSGTGMYEQYF